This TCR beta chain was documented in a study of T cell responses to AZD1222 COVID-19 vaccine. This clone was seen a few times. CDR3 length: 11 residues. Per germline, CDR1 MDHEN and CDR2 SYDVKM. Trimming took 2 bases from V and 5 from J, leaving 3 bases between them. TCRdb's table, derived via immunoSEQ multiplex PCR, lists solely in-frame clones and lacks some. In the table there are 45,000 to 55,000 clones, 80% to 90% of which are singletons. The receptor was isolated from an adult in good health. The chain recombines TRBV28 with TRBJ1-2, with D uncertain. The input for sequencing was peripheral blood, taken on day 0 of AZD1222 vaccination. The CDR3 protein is CASSLQYGYTF. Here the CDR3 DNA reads TGTGCCAGCAGTTTACAGTATGGCTACACCTTC.